This T cell receptor beta chain was identified during a study of response to subunit inactivated influenza vaccine. This CDR3 is 14 amino acids long. Per germline, CDR1 WNHNN and CDR2 SYGVQD (reference sequence). Trimming shortened V by 1 base and J by 1 base, and 4 bases separated the two germline ends. Study results and caveats: Authors suggested that a seasonal influenza vaccination recruits few new T cells each time.

MiXCR, run by TCRdb on the RT-PCR reads, gives a single entry per CDR3 protein. This sample has about 240,000 distinct CDR3 sequences; roughly an eighth occur once, and the top ten carry over 6.5%. This clonotype was detected ten times or more. Its antigen is currently unknown. The source was non-naive T cells sorted from PBMCs, collected about 14 days before vaccination. This clonotype was obtained from a man between 50 and 59 years old who received an inactivated influenza vaccine. The V gene is TRBV10-1, the J gene TRBJ2-2; D unclear. CDR3 coding DNA: TGCGCCAGCAGTGAGTTTCTGAACACCGGGGAGCTGTTTTTT. It yields the protein CASSEFLNTGELFF.